This TCR beta chain was recovered during a study of cytomegalovirus exposure and HLA in healthy donors. Findings and caveats of the study: A few of the chains that were CMV-associated were confirmed in vitro to be specific for CMV antigens.

The table came from immunoSEQ multiplex PCR; TCRdb's copy has only in-frame clones and leaves some out. The sample holds 100,000 to 150,000 clones, roughly 95% seen once. About this clone: Its antigen is unidentified.

With 6 bases removed from V and 2 bases from J, the gap between germline ends came to 19 bases. Germline V CDR1 and CDR2: MRHNA, SNTAGT. This CDR3 has 16 amino acids. Sequencing was carried out using PBMCs. This sequence was found in a man aged 18 to 30 in good health and CMV-seronegative. The rearrangement joins TRBV6-4 to TRBJ2-5, with a possible D match to TRBD2 (5 bases). CDR3 sequence: CASRRIFSRDQETQYF. The CDR3 DNA reads as TGTGCCAGCAGGAGGATCTTTTCCCGGGATCAAGAGACCCAGTACTTC.